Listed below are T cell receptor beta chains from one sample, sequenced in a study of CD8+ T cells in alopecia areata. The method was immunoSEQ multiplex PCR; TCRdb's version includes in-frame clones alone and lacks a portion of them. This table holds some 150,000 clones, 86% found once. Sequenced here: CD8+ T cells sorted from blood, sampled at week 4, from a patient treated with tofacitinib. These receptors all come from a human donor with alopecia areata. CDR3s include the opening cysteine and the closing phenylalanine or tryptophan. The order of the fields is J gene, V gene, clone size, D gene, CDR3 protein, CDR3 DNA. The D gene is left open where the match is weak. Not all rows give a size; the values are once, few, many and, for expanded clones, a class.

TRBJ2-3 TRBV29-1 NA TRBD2 CSVPPAGLALITDTQYF TGCAGCGTTCCCCCCGCCGGACTAGCGCTAATCACAGATACGCAGTATTTT
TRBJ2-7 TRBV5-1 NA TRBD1 CASSLGQGPSYEQYF TGCGCCAGCAGCCTCGGACAGGGTCCCTCCTACGAGCAGTACTTC
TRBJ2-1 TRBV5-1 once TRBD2 CASSSLAGVDEQFF TGCGCCAGCAGCTCTCTAGCGGGAGTGGATGAGCAGTTCTTC
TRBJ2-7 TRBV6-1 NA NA CASKAVTALSYEQYF TGTGCCAGCAAGGCCGTGACAGCCCTTTCCTACGAGCAGTACTTC
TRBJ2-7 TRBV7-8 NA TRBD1 CASSPGTGRNSEQYF TGTGCCAGCAGCCCGGGGACAGGGAGGAATAGCGAGCAGTACTTC
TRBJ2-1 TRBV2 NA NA CASSRTYNEQFF TGTGCCAGCAGTAGGACGTACAATGAGCAGTTCTTC
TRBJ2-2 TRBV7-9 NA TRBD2 CASSPRTSGGSANTGELFF TGTGCCAGCAGCCCCCGGACTAGCGGGGGATCCGCGAACACCGGGGAGCTGTTTTTT
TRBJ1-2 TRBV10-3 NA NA CAIISGIYGYTF TGTGCCATCATCTCTGGGATTTATGGCTACACCTTC
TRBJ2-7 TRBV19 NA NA CASSIAGGPSDEQYF TGTGCCAGTAGTATAGCTGGGGGGCCCTCCGACGAGCAGTACTTC
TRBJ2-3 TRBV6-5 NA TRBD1 CASRPTGWDTQYF TGTGCCAGCAGACCGACAGGGTGGGATACGCAGTATTTT
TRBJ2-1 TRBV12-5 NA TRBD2 CASGLISRLAGIGDEQFF TGTGCTAGTGGTTTGATCTCCCGGCTAGCGGGGATAGGGGATGAGCAGTTCTTC
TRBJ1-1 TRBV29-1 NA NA CSVEERDTEAFF TGCAGCGTTGAGGAAAGGGACACTGAAGCTTTCTTT
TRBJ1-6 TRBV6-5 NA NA CASSYLDRGDSPLHF TGTGCCAGCAGTTACCTCGACAGAGGGGATTCACCCCTCCACTTT
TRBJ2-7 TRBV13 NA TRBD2 CASSTREPPYEQYF TGTGCCAGCAGCACGCGGGAGCCCCCCTACGAGCAGTACTTC
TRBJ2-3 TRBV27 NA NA CASTNGMNTDTQYF TGTGCCAGTACAAACGGGATGAACACAGATACGCAGTATTTT
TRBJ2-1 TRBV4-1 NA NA CASSQETVVLGDNEQFF TGCGCCAGCAGCCAAGAGACGGTGGTTCTAGGGGATAATGAGCAGTTCTTC
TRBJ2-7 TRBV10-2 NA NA CASSAGPGAYEQYF TGCGCCAGCAGTGCGGGTCCAGGGGCCTACGAGCAGTACTTC
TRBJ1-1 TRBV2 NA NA CASSVTGLNTEAFF TGTGCCAGCAGTGTAACAGGGCTGAACACTGAAGCTTTCTTT